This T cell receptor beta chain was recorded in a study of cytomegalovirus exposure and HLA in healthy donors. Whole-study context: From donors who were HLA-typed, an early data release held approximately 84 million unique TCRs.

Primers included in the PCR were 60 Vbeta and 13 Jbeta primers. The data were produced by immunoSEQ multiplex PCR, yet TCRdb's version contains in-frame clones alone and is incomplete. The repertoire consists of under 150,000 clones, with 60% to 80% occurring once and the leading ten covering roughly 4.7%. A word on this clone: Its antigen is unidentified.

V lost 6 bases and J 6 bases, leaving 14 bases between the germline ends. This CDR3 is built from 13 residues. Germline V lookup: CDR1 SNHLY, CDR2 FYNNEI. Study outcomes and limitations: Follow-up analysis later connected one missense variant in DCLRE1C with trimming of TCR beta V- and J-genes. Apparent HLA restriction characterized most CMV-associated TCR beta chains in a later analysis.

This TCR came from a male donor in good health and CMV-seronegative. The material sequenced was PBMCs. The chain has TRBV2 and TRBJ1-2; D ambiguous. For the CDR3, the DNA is TGTGCCAGCAGCGGGGTAGCGGTGGATGGCTACACCTTC. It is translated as CASSGVAVDGYTF.